These T cell receptor beta chains were read from a single sample in a study of blood T cell repertoires in COVID-19. TCRdb keeps only in-frame clones here, not all; method: immunoSEQ multiplex PCR. The table records over 10,000 clones, just over 70% of them present only once. What was sequenced was peripheral blood. Every receptor here comes from a man in his sixties with COVID-19, enrolled during active disease. Both conserved end residues are part of each CDR3. The D gene is left open where the match is weak. Where a row states a size, it is once, few, many or the class of an expanded clone; other rows omit it.

clone_size: .; d_call: TRBD1; v_call: TRBV29-1; j_call: TRBJ1-5; cdr3_nt: TGCAGCGTGAAGATACAGGGGGAGTTGAATCAGCCCCAGCATTTT; cdr3_aa: CSVKIQGELNQPQHF
clone_size: .; d_call: TRBD1; v_call: TRBV7-2; j_call: TRBJ1-1; cdr3_nt: TGTGCCAGCAGCTACCAGACAGGGGTAACTGAAGCTTTCTTT; cdr3_aa: CASSYQTGVTEAFF
clone_size: few; d_call: .; v_call: TRBV5-1; j_call: TRBJ2-7; cdr3_nt: TGCGCCAGCAGCTTGAACGGACATGGGTCCTACGAGCAGTACTTC; cdr3_aa: CASSLNGHGSYEQYF
clone_size: .; d_call: .; v_call: TRBV6-5; j_call: TRBJ1-1; cdr3_nt: TGTGCCAGCATGAGGGTCGTGGGCGCTAACACTGAAGCTTTCTTT; cdr3_aa: CASMRVVGANTEAFF
clone_size: .; d_call: TRBD2; v_call: TRBV7-2; j_call: TRBJ2-2; cdr3_nt: TGTGCCAGCAGCGCACTAGCGGGGGGCTTCCCCGGGGAGCTGTTTTTT; cdr3_aa: CASSALAGGFPGELFF
clone_size: .; d_call: .; v_call: TRBV27; j_call: TRBJ2-3; cdr3_nt: TGTGCCAGCTACAAATTGCGAGGGGGGGCCACAGATACGCAGTATTTT; cdr3_aa: CASYKLRGGATDTQYF
clone_size: .; d_call: .; v_call: TRBV5-8; j_call: TRBJ2-1; cdr3_nt: TGTGCCAGCAGCCCTGAGGCCGCGGGATACAATGAGCAGTTCTTC; cdr3_aa: CASSPEAAGYNEQFF
clone_size: .; d_call: TRBD2; v_call: TRBV7-2; j_call: TRBJ2-5; cdr3_nt: TGTGCCAGCAGCTCGGATTTTAGCGGGGGGCCGTACCAAGAGACCCAGTACTTC; cdr3_aa: CASSSDFSGGPYQETQYF
clone_size: .; d_call: TRBD1; v_call: TRBV10-3; j_call: TRBJ1-1; cdr3_nt: TGTGCCATCAGTGGACCGGGACAGGGGGCGACCACTGAAGCTTTCTTT; cdr3_aa: CAISGPGQGATTEAFF
clone_size: .; d_call: .; v_call: TRBV5-5; j_call: TRBJ2-7; cdr3_nt: TGTGCCAGCAGCTTCAGGGGGGCGCCCTACGAGCAGTACTTC; cdr3_aa: CASSFRGAPYEQYF
clone_size: .; d_call: TRBD1; v_call: TRBV7-8; j_call: TRBJ1-1; cdr3_nt: TGTGCCAGCAGCTTAGCGGCAGGGGGCGAAACTGAAGCTTTCTTT; cdr3_aa: CASSLAAGGETEAFF
clone_size: .; d_call: TRBD1; v_call: TRBV28; j_call: TRBJ2-4; cdr3_nt: TGTGCCAGCAGTCCTCCGGGACAGTTTAGCAAAAACATTCAGTACTTC; cdr3_aa: CASSPPGQFSKNIQYF
clone_size: .; d_call: TRBD2; v_call: TRBV5-1; j_call: TRBJ2-2; cdr3_nt: TGCGCCAGCAGCTTACTACCTGCTAGCGGGAGGAACACCGGGGAGCTGTTTTTT; cdr3_aa: CASSLLPASGRNTGELFF
clone_size: .; d_call: TRBD2; v_call: TRBV13; j_call: TRBJ2-4; cdr3_nt: TGTGCCAGCAGCTCGACTAGCGAAGGGTTTAAAAACATTCAGTACTTC; cdr3_aa: CASSSTSEGFKNIQYF
clone_size: .; d_call: .; v_call: TRBV7-5; j_call: TRBJ1-6; cdr3_nt: TGTGTCAGAAGCGTCACAATGGGACAGGAGAATAATTCACCCCTCCACTTT; cdr3_aa: CVRSVTMGQENNSPLHF
clone_size: .; d_call: TRBD2; v_call: TRBV3-1/TRBV3-2; j_call: TRBJ2-1; cdr3_nt: TGTGCCAGCAGCCTTTCCGCGGGGGGGCTGGAGTTCTTC; cdr3_aa: CASSLSAGGLEFF
clone_size: .; d_call: .; v_call: TRBV21-1; j_call: TRBJ1-2; cdr3_nt: TGTGCCAGCAGCTTTTTTTCAAGCCCCGGTATCTTC; cdr3_aa: CASSFFSSPGIF
clone_size: .; d_call: TRBD1; v_call: TRBV7-9; j_call: TRBJ1-2; cdr3_nt: TGTGCCAGCAGCTTCCCCCCATCGACAGGGGAGGATGGCTACACCTTC; cdr3_aa: CASSFPPSTGEDGYTF
clone_size: .; d_call: .; v_call: TRBV6-5; j_call: TRBJ1-6; cdr3_nt: TGTGCCAGCAGTTACCGGGAGGGTTACTCACCCCTCCACTTT; cdr3_aa: CASSYREGYSPLHF
clone_size: .; d_call: TRBD2; v_call: TRBV2; j_call: TRBJ2-5; cdr3_nt: TGTGCCAGCAGTGAATCTAGCGGTTCGGAGACCCAGTACTTC; cdr3_aa: CASSESSGSETQYF
clone_size: few; d_call: .; v_call: TRBV7-2; j_call: TRBJ1-3; cdr3_nt: TGTGCCAGCAGCTTAAGTCCCGGGATTGGAAACACCATATATTTT; cdr3_aa: CASSLSPGIGNTIYF
clone_size: .; d_call: TRBD1; v_call: TRBV5-1; j_call: TRBJ1-2; cdr3_nt: TGCGCCAGCAGCCACGATAGGACAGGGGGCTATGGCTACACCTTC; cdr3_aa: CASSHDRTGGYGYTF
clone_size: once; d_call: .; v_call: TRBV19; j_call: TRBJ2-2; cdr3_nt: TGTGCCGTGGCTGTGGCCGGGGAGCTGTTTTTT; cdr3_aa: CAVAVAGELFF
clone_size: .; d_call: .; v_call: TRBV11-2; j_call: TRBJ2-5; cdr3_nt: TGTGCCAGCAGCTTACGGTCGGTCCAAGAGACCCAGTACTTC; cdr3_aa: CASSLRSVQETQYF
clone_size: .; d_call: .; v_call: TRBV18; j_call: TRBJ1-1; cdr3_nt: TGTGCCAGCTCACAAACCCAGGGGTCCACTGAAGCTTTCTTT; cdr3_aa: CASSQTQGSTEAFF
clone_size: .; d_call: TRBD1; v_call: TRBV2; j_call: TRBJ2-5; cdr3_nt: TGTGCCAGCAGGGGGACAGGGTCAGCCGAGACCCAGTACTTC; cdr3_aa: CASRGTGSAETQYF
clone_size: .; d_call: TRBD1; v_call: TRBV12-5; j_call: TRBJ2-1; cdr3_nt: TGTGCTAGTGGTTTAGGGACAGGTAACTCCTACAATGAGCAGTTCTTC; cdr3_aa: CASGLGTGNSYNEQFF
clone_size: .; d_call: TRBD2; v_call: TRBV18; j_call: TRBJ2-1; cdr3_nt: TGTGCCAGCTCCACGGGACTAGCGTCCAATGAGCAGTTCTTC; cdr3_aa: CASSTGLASNEQFF
clone_size: .; d_call: .; v_call: TRBV18; j_call: TRBJ1-6; cdr3_nt: TGTGCCAGCTCACCAACAGGGACCTATAATTCACCCCTCCACTTT; cdr3_aa: CASSPTGTYNSPLHF
clone_size: .; d_call: .; v_call: TRBV7-9; j_call: TRBJ2-3; cdr3_nt: TGTGCCAGCAGCCCTGGGGGGGGGCGAGCAGATACGCAGTATTTT; cdr3_aa: CASSPGGGRADTQYF
clone_size: .; d_call: TRBD2; v_call: TRBV5-1; j_call: TRBJ2-2; cdr3_nt: TGCGCCAGCAGCTTGGAGGGGACTAGCGGGTTCCCCGGGGAGCTGTTTTTT; cdr3_aa: CASSLEGTSGFPGELFF
clone_size: few; d_call: TRBD1; v_call: TRBV5-1; j_call: TRBJ1-1; cdr3_nt: TGCGCCAGCACAGGACAGGGGAGCCTCACTGAAGCTTTCTTT; cdr3_aa: CASTGQGSLTEAFF
clone_size: .; d_call: .; v_call: TRBV27; j_call: TRBJ1-2; cdr3_nt: TGTGCCAGCAGTCCCCACGACACGATCTATGGCTACACCTTC; cdr3_aa: CASSPHDTIYGYTF
clone_size: medium-sized; d_call: TRBD1; v_call: TRBV27; j_call: TRBJ1-2; cdr3_nt: TGTGCCAGCAGTTTATCGCTCGTCGGGACAGGGGACTATGGCTACACCTTC; cdr3_aa: CASSLSLVGTGDYGYTF
clone_size: .; d_call: TRBD1; v_call: TRBV7-9; j_call: TRBJ1-1; cdr3_nt: TGTGCCAGCAGCCTCCGACAGGGCGACACTGAAGCTTTCTTT; cdr3_aa: CASSLRQGDTEAFF
clone_size: .; d_call: .; v_call: TRBV13; j_call: TRBJ2-7; cdr3_nt: TGTGCCAGCAGCTCGGACAGTCATGGCTCCTACGAGCAGTACTTC; cdr3_aa: CASSSDSHGSYEQYF
clone_size: .; d_call: TRBD1; v_call: TRBV12-3/TRBV12-4; j_call: TRBJ2-5; cdr3_nt: TGTGCCAGCAGTTCAACAGGGGCAGAGACCCAGTACTTC; cdr3_aa: CASSSTGAETQYF
clone_size: .; d_call: .; v_call: TRBV28; j_call: TRBJ1-1; cdr3_nt: TGTGCCAGCAGTTTATACAGGGAAGTAAGTGAAGCTTTCTTT; cdr3_aa: CASSLYREVSEAFF
clone_size: .; d_call: TRBD1; v_call: TRBV18; j_call: TRBJ1-4; cdr3_nt: TGTGCCAGCTCACCACGGCATGGGACAGGCAATAATGAAAAACTGTTTTTT; cdr3_aa: CASSPRHGTGNNEKLFF
clone_size: once; d_call: TRBD2; v_call: TRBV24-1; j_call: TRBJ2-1; cdr3_nt: TGTGCCACCAGTGTCCTAGCGGGGGATGGTTACAATGAGCAGTTCTTC; cdr3_aa: CATSVLAGDGYNEQFF
clone_size: .; d_call: .; v_call: TRBV4-3; j_call: TRBJ1-5; cdr3_nt: TGCGCCAGCAGCCAAGAGTCGACACAGTATCAGCCCCAGCATTTT; cdr3_aa: CASSQESTQYQPQHF
clone_size: .; d_call: .; v_call: TRBV25-1; j_call: TRBJ1-6; cdr3_nt: TGTGCCAGCAGGCGGGGGACGGATTCACCCCTCCACTTT; cdr3_aa: CASRRGTDSPLHF
clone_size: .; d_call: TRBD2; v_call: TRBV7-2; j_call: TRBJ2-1; cdr3_nt: TGTGCCAGCAGCTCGCAGGGACTAGCGGGGGATGAGCAGTTCTTC; cdr3_aa: CASSSQGLAGDEQFF
clone_size: .; d_call: .; v_call: TRBV9; j_call: TRBJ1-3; cdr3_nt: TGTGCCAGCAGCGTCGTGACAGGAGGAAACACCATATATTTT; cdr3_aa: CASSVVTGGNTIYF
clone_size: .; d_call: .; v_call: TRBV7-3; j_call: TRBJ2-3; cdr3_nt: TGTGCCAGCAGCTTAGGGGGAGGATGGGGAGATACGCAGTATTTT; cdr3_aa: CASSLGGGWGDTQYF
clone_size: few; d_call: TRBD2; v_call: TRBV5-1; j_call: TRBJ2-7; cdr3_nt: TGCGCCAGCACCCCGGGGGGGACCTACGAGCAGTACTTC; cdr3_aa: CASTPGGTYEQYF
clone_size: .; d_call: .; v_call: TRBV5-5; j_call: TRBJ1-5; cdr3_nt: TGTGCCAGCAGCCCAACGGAGGTGAAAAATCAGCCCCAGCATTTT; cdr3_aa: CASSPTEVKNQPQHF
clone_size: .; d_call: .; v_call: TRBV2; j_call: TRBJ2-2; cdr3_nt: TGTGCCAGCAGCAGGGAATCCGGGGAGCTGTTTTTT; cdr3_aa: CASSRESGELFF
clone_size: .; d_call: TRBD2; v_call: TRBV9; j_call: TRBJ2-1; cdr3_nt: TGTGCCAGCAGCATCTCCGGGACTACCTTCTACAATGAGCAGTTCTTC; cdr3_aa: CASSISGTTFYNEQFF
clone_size: .; d_call: TRBD2; v_call: TRBV30; j_call: TRBJ2-3; cdr3_nt: TGTGCCTGGGCTGGGGGGGCAGATACGCAGTATTTT; cdr3_aa: CAWAGGADTQYF
clone_size: .; d_call: TRBD1; v_call: TRBV27; j_call: TRBJ2-7; cdr3_nt: TGTGCCAGCAGCTGGGGCAGGGGGATAGACGAGCAGTACTTC; cdr3_aa: CASSWGRGIDEQYF
clone_size: .; d_call: .; v_call: TRBV3-1/TRBV3-2; j_call: TRBJ1-5; cdr3_nt: TGTGCCAGCAGCCAACGAGGAGAGGGCCATCAGCCCCAGCATTTT; cdr3_aa: CASSQRGEGHQPQHF